This T cell receptor (beta chain) was captured in a study of CD8+CD57+ T cells in acquired aplastic anemia (dated by TCRdb to 2016 to 2019). Turning to the overall study: DNA extracted from sorted CD4+ and CD8+ cells had a mean of about 3 ug, with a range of roughly 0.19 to 27.4 ug. An average of approximately 10 million reads for CD4+ cells and roughly 11 million reads for CD8+ cells was obtained from healthy donor samples. Summary of the overall study and its limitations: Patients and healthy controls showed no significant difference in CD8+ Simpson's diversity (P=0.060). Some 30 CD8+ CDR3 sequences were found to be shared between patients and controls, but these sequences appeared to be highly expressed in patients and within the immunodominant clones of the patients.

Profiling of TCR beta VDJ combinations and CDR3 sequences used genomic DNA as the template. TCR repertoire sequencing was run on an Illumina HiSeq 2000. As for how the authors treated the data: Repertoires were assessed using TRBV/TRBJ rearrangement plots, CDR3 size and DJ length profiles, and Simpson's diversity index. The most abundant DNA sequence in the deep sequencing data was defined as the immunodominant clone. CDR3 amino acid sequences were screened for sharing across subjects and compared with published repertoires and the VDJdb database. TCRdb took the public reads, trimmed them with fastp at Q25, ran MiXCR for clone calling and kept in-frame beta chains. Each CDR3 protein gets just one entry, which takes the most common genes and DNA from the rows behind it. TCRdb, not the original authors, processed these V and J calls. The sample contains 190,000 or so distinct CDR3 sequences, under 65% of them found a single time. Together, the top ten hold around 28% of the sample.

TCR repertoires of sorted CD4+ and CD8+ blood T cells from severe aplastic anemia patients and healthy subjects were deep-sequenced in the study. Ficoll-Paque density gradient centrifugation was used to isolate peripheral blood mononuclear cells. Before DNA extraction, CD4+ and CD8+ T cells were sorted with FACS or magnetic beads. The CDR3 spans 18 residues, from the cysteine through the phenylalanine. Just CDR3 DNA is preserved here, 54 bases in frame from base 1. Trimming removed 2 bases from V and 5 bases from J; the gene matches leave 15 bases unexplained. CDR1 and CDR2 are read off the germline V gene (reference sequence) as SGHAT and FQDESV. This clonotype occurred many times. Its binding antigen is unknown. No base quality values were provided; no much bigger clone lies one nucleotide off.

The sequence was collected from a human donor in good health. This sequence uses TRBV11-1 and TRBJ2-7; 10 central nucleotides agree with TRBD2. Sequencing used sorted CD4+, CD8+, or CD8+CD57+ T cells (not recorded which) from PBMCs. The CDR3 protein sequence reads: CASSLPGLASTELHEQYF. The bases are TGTGCCAGCAGCTTACCGGGACTAGCGAGTACAGAACTCCACGAGCAGTACTTC. With the rest looked up from the reference TRBV11-1 and TRBJ2-7 genes rather than sequenced, the full variable domain is EAEVAQSPRYKITEKSQAVAFWCDPISGHATLYWYRQILGQGPELLVQFQDESVVDDSQLPKDRFSAERLKGVDSTLKIQPAELGDSAMYLCASSLPGLASTELHEQYFGPGTRLTVT.